This T cell receptor beta chain was retrieved from a study of T cell changes during pregnancy in multiple sclerosis. Trimming took 3 bases from V and 6 from J; bases not matched to a gene: 11. The CDR3 has 15 residues. The germline V gene has CDR1 MGHRA and CDR2 YSYEKL. The data were produced by immunoSEQ multiplex PCR, yet TCRdb's version contains in-frame clones alone and is incomplete. The data show some 28,000 clones, with less than 90% seen just once and under 8% held by the top ten. The input for sequencing was CD8+ T cells from peripheral blood mononuclear cells, taken before pregnancy. The rearrangement uses TRBV4-1 and TRBJ2-7, with TRBD2 matching 7 bases. The receptor was derived from a female donor with multiple sclerosis, enrolled in a pregnancy study. As DNA, the CDR3 is TGCGCCAGCAGCCAGTCGGTCGGAGCGGGGCTCGAGCAGTACTTC. Translated, it gives CASSQSVGAGLEQYF.